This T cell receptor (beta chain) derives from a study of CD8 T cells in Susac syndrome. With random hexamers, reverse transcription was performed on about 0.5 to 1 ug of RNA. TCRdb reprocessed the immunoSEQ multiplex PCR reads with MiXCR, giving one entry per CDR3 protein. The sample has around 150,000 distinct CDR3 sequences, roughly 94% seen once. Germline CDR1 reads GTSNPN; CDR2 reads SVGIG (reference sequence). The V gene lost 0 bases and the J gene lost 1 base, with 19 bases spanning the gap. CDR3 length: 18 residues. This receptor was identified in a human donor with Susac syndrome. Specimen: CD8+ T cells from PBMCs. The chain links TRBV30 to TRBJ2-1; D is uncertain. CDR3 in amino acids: CAWSVPVRALQSYNEQFF. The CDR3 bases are TGTGCCTGGAGTGTACCCGTTAGGGCTCTTCAGTCCTACAATGAGCAGTTCTTC.